The entry that follows covers one T cell receptor beta chain sequence. These data come from a study of blood T cell repertoires in COVID-19. In the study overall: Acute-phase and convalescent COVID-19 samples originated in the United States, Italy and Spain. Sources were T cells, B-cell-depleted T cells, or PBMCs; the material itself was cDNA or gDNA.

Authors' methods: Reference gene primer amplification yielded estimated nucleated cell counts. Sequencing was performed with immunoSEQ multiplex PCR; in TCRdb, only in-frame clones are kept and a portion is missing. V and J calls and clone size are those listed in that table; D and trimming were worked out from the DNA. This table has approximately 200,000 clones, about 90% appearing once. V gave up 5 bases and J gave up 3 bases, with 11 bases separating them. This CDR3 contains 14 residues. Looked up from germline, CDR1 is MDHEN and CDR2 is SYDVKM. This sequence originates from a man aged 40-55 years with active or convalescent COVID-19. The sample comprised peripheral blood. The rearrangement joins TRBV28 to TRBJ1-3, with D possibly TRBD1 on 5 matching bases. The CDR3 reads CASSPDRLGNTIYF. CDR3 nucleotide sequence: TGTGCCAGCAGTCCTGACAGACTTGGAAACACCATATATTTT. The full variable domain, completed using reference TRBV28 and TRBJ1-3, is DVKVTQSSRYLVKRTGEKVFLECVQDMDHENMFWYRQDPGLGLRLIYFSYDVKMKEKGDIPEGYSVSREKKERFSLILESASTNQTSMYLCASSPDRLGNTIYFGEGSWLTVV.